These 5 T cell receptor beta chains share one sample of origin, sequenced in a study of blood T cell repertoires in COVID-19. Clones were sequenced by immunoSEQ multiplex PCR, and TCRdb holds only the in-frame ones, with some missing. The data show some 350,000 clones, roughly 89% seen once. Sequenced material: peripheral blood. The receptors derive from a young man with active or convalescent COVID-19.

This clone was observed a single time. This chain uses TRBV30 with TRBJ1-1; D gene uncertain. From germline, CDR1 is GTSNPN and CDR2 SVGIG (reference sequence). The germline V and J ends were trimmed by 2 bases and 0 bases, with 10 bases remaining between them. The CDR3 has 14 amino acids. Here the CDR3 DNA reads TGTGCCTGGAGTTACCCCGGGGTGAACACTGAAGCTTTCTTT. Translating it yields CAWSYPGVNTEAFF.

The CDR3 spells CASTTGATEAFF. In DNA form, the CDR3 reads TGTGCCAGTACCACAGGGGCCACTGAAGCTTTCTTT. J is TRBJ1-1 and V is TRBV6-5; 7 positions match TRBD1. CDR1 and CDR2 from the germline V gene are MNHEY and SVGAGI. J gave up 4 bases and V 9 bases, and 5 bases lay outside the gene matches. The CDR3 runs 12 residues.

The V gene is TRBV7-9, the J gene TRBJ1-2; D may be TRBD1 (5 bases). The length of the CDR3 is 13 residues. The V and J ends lost 5 bases and 4 bases respectively, with 11 bases between them. Germline CDR1 is SEHNR and CDR2 is FQNEAQ (reference sequence). CDR3 region: CASSLGGAYGYTF. The CDR3 DNA reads as TGTGCCAGCAGCCTGGGGGGAGCCTATGGCTACACCTTC.

This rearrangement joins TRBV28 to TRBJ1-1, with D possibly TRBD1 on 5 matching bases. The V gene's germline CDR1 is MDHEN and CDR2 SYDVKM. Trimming left V 8 bases short and J 4 bases short, with 11 bases between. This CDR3 has 12 amino acids. CDR3 bases: TGTGCCAGCCAAGGGGTTCTCACTGAAGCTTTCTTT. Translation gives CASQGVLTEAFF.

This chain links TRBV9 with TRBJ1-1; D gene unclear. CDR1 and CDR2 from the germline V gene are SGDLS and YYNGEE. The CDR3 covers 15 residues. V was cut by 3 bases and J by 3 bases, with 15 bases left in between. The CDR3 DNA sequence: TGTGCCAGCAGCGCCTCCTTCTTCGGTGACACTGAAGCTTTCTTT. Translation: CASSASFFGDTEAFF. The full variable domain, its missing parts supplied by reference TRBV9 and TRBJ1-1, is DSGVTQTPKHLITATGQRVTLRCSPRSGDLSVYWYQQSLDQGLQFLIQYYNGEERAKGNILERFSAQQFPDLHSELNLSSLELGDSALYFCASSASFFGDTEAFFGQGTRLTVV.